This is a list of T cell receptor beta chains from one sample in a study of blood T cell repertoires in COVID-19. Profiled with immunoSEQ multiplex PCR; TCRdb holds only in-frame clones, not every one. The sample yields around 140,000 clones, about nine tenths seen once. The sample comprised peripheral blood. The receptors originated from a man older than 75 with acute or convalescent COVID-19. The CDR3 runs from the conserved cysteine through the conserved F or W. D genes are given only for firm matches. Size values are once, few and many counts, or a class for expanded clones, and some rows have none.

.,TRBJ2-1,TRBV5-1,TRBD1,TGCGCCAGCAGCTTGGCCGGGACAGGGATAAATGAGCAGTTCTTC,CASSLAGTGINEQFF
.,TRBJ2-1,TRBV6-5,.,TGTGCCAGCATGAGGTCGGGGGTCCACAATGAGCAGTTCTTC,CASMRSGVHNEQFF
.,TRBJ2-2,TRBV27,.,TGTGCCAGCAGTTTAAGCCTAAAGGTTGGAGGGGTTGGATCCGGGGAGCTGTTTTTT,CASSLSLKVGGVGSGELFF
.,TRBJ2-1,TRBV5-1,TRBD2,TGCGCCAGCAGCTTTAGTAGCGGGACCTACAATGAGCAGTTCTTC,CASSFSSGTYNEQFF
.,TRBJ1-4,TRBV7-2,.,TGTGCCAGCAGCTTTGGAGAGAATGAAAAACTGTTTTTT,CASSFGENEKLFF
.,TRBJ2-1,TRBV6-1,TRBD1,TGTGCCAGCAGGGAAAACAGGGGGCGGGCCTACAATGAGCAGTTCTTC,CASRENRGRAYNEQFF
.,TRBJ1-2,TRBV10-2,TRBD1,TGCGCCACCACTGGAACAGGGGCTCCGGGCTACACCTTC,CATTGTGAPGYTF
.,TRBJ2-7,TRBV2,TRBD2,TGTGCCAGCAGTGGATCTAGCGGCTACGAGCAGTACTTC,CASSGSSGYEQYF
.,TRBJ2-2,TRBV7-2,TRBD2,TGTGCCAGCAGCTTCGGACTAGTCGGCGGGGAGCTGTTTTTT,CASSFGLVGGELFF
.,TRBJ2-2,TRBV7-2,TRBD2,TGTGCCAGCAGCCCCCTAGCGGGGGTGAACACCGGGGAGCTGTTTTTT,CASSPLAGVNTGELFF
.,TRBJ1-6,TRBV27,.,TGTGCCAGCAGTTTAGAAGGGGGTGGGAATTCACCCCTCCACTTT,CASSLEGGGNSPLHF
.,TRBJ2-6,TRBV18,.,TGTGCCAGCTCACCAGTGGCAGGCACCAGCTCTGGGGCCAACGTCCTGACTTTC,CASSPVAGTSSGANVLTF
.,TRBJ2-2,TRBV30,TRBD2,TGTGCCTGGAGTGTCGGGGGGACCGGGGAGCTGTTTTTT,CAWSVGGTGELFF
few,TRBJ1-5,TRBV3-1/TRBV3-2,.,TGTGCCAGCAGCCAAGGGACTACCCGAGAGCCCCAGCATTTT,CASSQGTTREPQHF
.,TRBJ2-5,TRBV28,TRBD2,TGTGCCAGCAGTACTAGCGGGAGAAGTCCAGAGACCCAGTACTTC,CASSTSGRSPETQYF
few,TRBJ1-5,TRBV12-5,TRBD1,TGTGCTAGTGCTAAGGGACAGGGTAATCAGCCCCAGCATTTT,CASAKGQGNQPQHF
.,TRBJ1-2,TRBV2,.,TGTGCCAGCCACCGGGGGATTGAAGGCTACACCTTC,CASHRGIEGYTF
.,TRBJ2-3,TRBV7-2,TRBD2,TGTGCCAGCAGGTCCGGACTAGCGGGGGGCACAGATACGCAGTATTTT,CASRSGLAGGTDTQYF
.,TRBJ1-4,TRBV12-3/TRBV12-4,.,TGTGCCAGCAGTTTCATCGAGAATGAAAAACTGTTTTTT,CASSFIENEKLFF
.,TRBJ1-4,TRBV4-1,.,TGCGCCAGCAGGAAGGCGGAAGTCGAGAGTGAAAAACTGTTTTTT,CASRKAEVESEKLFF
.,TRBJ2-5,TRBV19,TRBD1,TGTGCCAGTAGTAGCCCCGGGACAGTACAAGAGACCCAGTACTTC,CASSSPGTVQETQYF
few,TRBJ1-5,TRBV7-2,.,TGTGCCAGCAGCTCCCCCGGTGGAGGGAGGAATCAGCCCCAGCATTTT,CASSSPGGGRNQPQHF
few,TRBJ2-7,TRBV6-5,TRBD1,TGTGCCAGCAGTACGACAGGGATCGAGCAGTACTTC,CASSTTGIEQYF